The text below deals with one TCR beta chain. Trimming pared 6 bases from V and 3 bases from J, leaving 24 bases between. This CDR3 is 17 amino acids long. Germline V gene data show CDR1 as MNHEY and CDR2 as SMNVEV (reference sequence). Ten milliliters of peripheral blood were drawn from each donor. The sample comes from a study of blood T cells in healthy people across ages. A second about 7 to 11 cycle PCR used barcoded and J-beta primers. Each cDNA molecule was tagged by a template-switch adaptor with 12 random nucleotides. MiXCR was run by TCRdb on the 5' RACE reads, yielding one entry per CDR3 protein. The sample shows about 1.6 million distinct CDR3 sequences, almost 35% of them seen only once.

The sequence derives from a young woman in good health. J is TRBJ2-7 and V is TRBV27, with D possibly TRBD2 on 5 matching bases. The specimen sequenced was blood. CDR3 sequence reads: CASSLVLGGLGGYEQYF. The CDR3 DNA reads TGTGCCAGCAGCTTAGTTCTCGGCGGGCTAGGAGGCTACGAGCAGTACTTC.